These 2 T cell receptor beta chains originate from one sample sequenced in a study of blood T cell repertoires in COVID-19. The data were produced by immunoSEQ multiplex PCR, yet TCRdb's version contains in-frame clones alone and is incomplete. Among roughly 150,000 clones, about four fifths were seen once, and the ten largest hold around 3.5%. Sequencing input: peripheral blood. These TCRs come from an elderly woman with acute or convalescent COVID-19.

The genes are TRBV5-1 and TRBJ2-3, with 8 bases matching TRBD2. CDR3 length equals 18 residues. Germline lookup yields CDR1 SGHRS and CDR2 YFSETQ. V trimming: 4 bases; J trimming: 0 bases; junction bases outside the gene matches: 13. The CDR3 protein is CASSQTVAGTLSTDTQYF. The CDR3 DNA sequence: TGCGCCAGCAGCCAGACCGTAGCGGGGACCCTTAGCACAGATACGCAGTATTTT.

This sequence joins TRBV19 and TRBJ1-2; TRBD1 agrees at 7 bases. The germline gives CDR1 LNHDA, CDR2 SQIVND (reference sequence). V lost 8 bases, J lost 4 bases, and 1 base stayed unmatched. The CDR3 runs 11 residues. CDR3 DNA sequence: TGTGCCAGTGGACAGGCCTATGGCTACACCTTC. It specifies CASGQAYGYTF.